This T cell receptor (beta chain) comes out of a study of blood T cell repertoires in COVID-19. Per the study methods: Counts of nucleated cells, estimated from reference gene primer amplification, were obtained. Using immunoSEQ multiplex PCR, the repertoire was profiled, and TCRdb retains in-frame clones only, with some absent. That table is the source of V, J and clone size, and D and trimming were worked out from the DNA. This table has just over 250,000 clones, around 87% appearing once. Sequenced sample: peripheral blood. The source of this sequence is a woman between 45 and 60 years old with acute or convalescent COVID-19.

The CDR3 here is CASSQDRHRSGANVLTF. CDR3 DNA: TGTGCCAGCAGTCAAGACAGACACCGCTCTGGGGCCAACGTCCTGACTTTC. J is TRBJ2-6 and V is TRBV27, with D perhaps TRBD1 (5 bases). This CDR3 comprises 17 residues. Trimming removed 5 bases from V and 0 bases from J, with 14 bases in between. CDR1 and CDR2 (germline): MNHEY, SMNVEV (reference sequence).